Sequencing of this T cell receptor (beta chain) was carried out in a study of cytomegalovirus exposure and HLA in healthy donors. Clones were sequenced by immunoSEQ multiplex PCR, and TCRdb holds only the in-frame ones, with some missing. Of 110,000 or so clones detected, more than 70% appear once; the ten largest clones hold approximately 2.3%. The clonotype originates from a woman younger than 30 in good health and CMV-seronegative. Material: PBMCs.

CDR3 amino acids: CASSLDLRTGAVETQYF. The DNA of the CDR3 is TGTGCCAGCAGCTTAGATCTCCGGACAGGGGCGGTGGAGACCCAGTACTTC. The rearrangement joins TRBV7-2 to TRBJ2-5, with TRBD1 matching 9 bases. V shed 1 base, J shed 5 bases, and the junction held 11 bases outside the gene matches. The CDR3 is 17 amino acids. Germline V CDR1 and CDR2: SGHTA, FQGNSA.